This paragraph reports one TCR beta chain. Its target is unknown. TCRdb keeps only in-frame clones here, not all; method: immunoSEQ multiplex PCR. The data show 130,000 to 150,000 clones, with roughly 92% seen just once and approximately 1.5% held by the top ten. The data are from a study of T cell responses to AZD1222 COVID-19 vaccine. From germline, CDR1 is GTSNPN and CDR2 SVGIG (reference sequence). The CDR3 has 14 amino acids. Trimming at V came to 5 bases and at J to 10 bases, leaving 9 bases not matched to a gene. Findings of the study overall: Baseline serostatus was positive in only six AZD1222 recipients. Donors were chiefly white British, with a greater number of females, and clonal diversity was perhaps underestimated.

This receptor was taken from an adult in good health. The material was peripheral blood, obtained on day 0 of AZD1222 vaccination. The rearrangement links TRBV30 to TRBJ1-6; TRBD1 matches 9 bases. The CDR3 loop reads CAWYRGRRESPLHF. The CDR3 DNA reads TGTGCCTGGTACAGGGGGCGAAGGGAGTCACCCCTCCACTTT.